Shown below are 27 T cell receptor beta chains from a single sample sequenced in a study of cytomegalovirus exposure and HLA in healthy donors. PCR used 60 Vbeta primers and 13 Jbeta primers. Repertoires were generated with immunoSEQ multiplex PCR, while TCRdb's copy carries only in-frame clones and drops some. Among fewer than 200,000 clones, over 75% were seen once, and the ten largest hold 0.2% to 0.3%. Sequencing input: PBMCs. The receptors come from a girl in the first two years of life in good health and CMV-seronegative.

The chain carries TRBV6-1 and TRBJ1-1; no definite D call. Looked up from germline, CDR1 is MNHNS and CDR2 is SASEGT. Trimming pared 8 bases from V and 2 bases from J, leaving 12 bases between. This CDR3 has 13 amino acids. The CDR3 loop is CASLKTSNTEAFF. CDR3 nucleotides: TGTGCCAGCTTAAAAACGAGTAACACTGAAGCTTTCTTT.

Regarding this clone: At one of its ends the junction is not consistent with the germline gene, which may arise from a read error. The rearrangement joins TRBV7-9 to TRBJ2-1; 14 bases map to TRBD2. CDR3 length: 18 amino acids. The germline CDR1 and CDR2 sequences are SEHNR and FQNEAQ (reference sequence). The DNA for the CDR3 is TGTTCCAGCAGCTTACCTGGGACTAGCGGGAGCAGCTACAATGAGCAGTTCTTC. Protein product: CSSSLPGTSGSSYNEQFF.

This clone was seen only a few times. Other nucleotide sequences from this sample produce the same CDR3. J is TRBJ2-3 and V is TRBV5-1; 10 bases agree with TRBD2. Losses at the gene ends were 4 bases for V and 2 bases for J; bases not matched to a gene: 7. The germline CDR1 and CDR2 sequences are SGHRS and YFSETQ. The CDR3 contains 16 residues. CDR3 nucleotides: TGCGCCAGCAGCCTCGGACTAGCGGAGTCCACAGATACGCAGTATTTT. Encoded protein: CASSLGLAESTDTQYF.

The chain joins TRBV6-6 to TRBJ2-7; the D gene is possibly TRBD2 (6 bases). V lost 2 bases and J 5 bases, leaving 19 bases between the germline ends. This CDR3 is built from 16 residues. Germline-derived CDR1 and CDR2 are MNHNY and SVGAGI (reference sequence). The DNA for the CDR3 is TGTGCCAGCAGTTACCCTTTGACTAGGAATGTCAACGAGCAGTACTTC. Its translation: CASSYPLTRNVNEQYF.

This sequence joins TRBV11-3 and TRBJ2-3, with 11 bases that match TRBD2. The CDR3 has 16 amino acids. Germline CDR1 and CDR2: SGHNT and YENEEA. The V segment lost 5 bases and the J segment 2 bases; nucleotides outside the gene matches: 6. CDR3 DNA: TGTGCCAGCAGCCCAACTAGCGGGAGTCCCACAGATACGCAGTATTTT. Translation: CASSPTSGSPTDTQYF.

V is TRBV19 and J is TRBJ2-3; D possibly corresponds to TRBD1 (5 bases). Germline lookup yields CDR1 LNHDA and CDR2 SQIVND (reference sequence). Trimming stripped 0 bases from V and 0 bases from J, with 7 bases between. The CDR3 is made up of 15 amino acids. The CDR3 sequence is CASSIERTSTDTQYF. CDR3 DNA: TGTGCCAGTAGTATAGAACGGACAAGCACAGATACGCAGTATTTT.

The V and J genes are TRBV5-5 and TRBJ2-4; TRBD2 agrees at 7 bases. The CDR3 has 17 residues. Trimming at V came to 3 bases and at J to 0 bases, leaving 9 bases not matched to a gene. CDR1 is SGHKS and CDR2 is YYEKEE in the germline V gene (reference sequence). The CDR3 nucleotides read TGTGCCAGCAGCTACAGGACGGGACTACTAGCCAAAAACATTCAGTACTTC. Its protein product is CASSYRTGLLAKNIQYF.

V gene TRBV5-6 combines with J gene TRBJ1-2, with 9 bases aligning to TRBD1. The CDR3 is made up of 14 amino acids. J was trimmed by 8 bases and V by 3 bases; bases with no gene match: 8. The V gene's germline CDR1 is SGHDT and CDR2 YYEEEE. The CDR3 sequence: CASSYRDREGGYTF. The CDR3 DNA follows: TGTGCCAGCAGCTACCGGGACAGGGAAGGCGGCTACACCTTC.

This chain joins TRBV6-4 and TRBJ1-2; 9 bases agree with TRBD1. This CDR3 is 16 amino acids long. After removal of 8 bases from V and 4 bases from J, the junction contained 14 bases not matched to a gene. From germline, CDR1 is MRHNA and CDR2 SNTAGT. The CDR3: CASRYHDSGQGYGYTF. Written as DNA, the CDR3 is TGTGCCAGCCGTTACCACGACTCGGGACAGGGCTATGGCTACACCTTC.

Here the CDR3 reads CASSYDSSGNTIYF. Here the CDR3 DNA reads TGTGCCAGCAGCTATGACAGCTCTGGAAACACCATATATTTT. The V gene is TRBV6-5, the J gene TRBJ1-3, with D possibly TRBD1 on 5 matching bases. The CDR3 sequence is 14 residues long. Germline assignment: CDR1 MNHEY and CDR2 SVGAGI. Between the trimmed V and J ends, which lost 6 bases and 0 bases, there was a span of 9 bases.

This clone occurred once. The rearrangement links TRBV15 to TRBJ2-2, with 9 bases fitting TRBD2. V lost 0 bases and J lost 7; bases outside the gene matches: 3. The length of the CDR3 is 15 residues. Germline CDR1 and CDR2: LNHNV and YYDKDF (reference sequence). Written as DNA, the CDR3 is TGTGCCACCAGCAGAGAGCTAGCGGGGAACGGGGAGCTGTTTTTT. This sequence encodes CATSRELAGNGELFF.

This chain connects TRBV5-5 to TRBJ1-4; TRBD1 might be the D (6 bases). This CDR3 has 15 amino acids. Looked up from germline, CDR1 is SGHKS and CDR2 is YYEKEE (reference sequence). The V gene lost 1 base and the J gene lost 5 bases, with 12 bases spanning the gap. Written as DNA, the CDR3 is TGTGCCAGCAGCTTGTTCTTGGGGACAAATGAAAAACTGTTTTTT. This sequence encodes CASSLFLGTNEKLFF. Drawing the rest from reference TRBV5-5 and TRBJ1-4, the complete variable domain is DAGVTQSPTHLIKTRGQQVTLRCSPISGHKSVSWYQQVLGQGPQFIFQYYEKEERGRGNFPDRFSARQFPNYSSELNVNALLLGDSALYLCASSLFLGTNEKLFFGSGTQLSVL.

This clone was counted only a few times. CDR3 coding DNA: TGTGCCAGCAGCTTAACGGTTGAGCAGTTCTTC. Translating gives CASSLTVEQFF. V is TRBV7-9 and J is TRBJ2-1; unclear D gene. CDR3 length equals 11 residues. CDR1 is SEHNR, CDR2 FQNEAQ, per germline (reference sequence). Trimming stripped 2 bases from V and 9 bases from J, with 5 bases between.

V is TRBV19 and J is TRBJ2-5; TRBD2 is a possible D gene (6 bases). Germline V CDR1 and CDR2: LNHDA, SQIVND (reference sequence). The CDR3 loop spans 15 amino acids. V lost 3 bases, J lost 2 bases, and 13 bases lay in between. The CDR3 bases are TGTGCCAGTAGTATTTACCCGGGACTTCAAGAGACCCAGTACTTC. Protein: CASSIYPGLQETQYF.

The rearrangement joins TRBV19 to TRBJ2-2, with 9 nucleotides matching TRBD1. The trim removed 5 bases at V and 4 bases at J, leaving 11 bases unmatched. Germline V CDR1 and CDR2: LNHDA, SQIVND (reference sequence). This CDR3 is 17 amino acids long. The CDR3 reads CASSSNHRDRVTGELFF. The CDR3 DNA is TGTGCCAGTAGTTCAAACCACCGGGACAGGGTCACCGGGGAGCTGTTTTTT.

This sequence joins TRBV13 and TRBJ2-1; 7 bases are shared with TRBD2. This CDR3 has 14 amino acids. V was pared by 5 bases and J by 10 bases, with 11 bases of the junction left unmatched. Per germline, CDR1 PRHDT and CDR2 FYEKMQ (reference sequence). CDR3 residues: CASSPWMGGREQFF. The CDR3 DNA reads TGTGCCAGCAGCCCCTGGATGGGAGGGCGGGAGCAGTTCTTC.

This chain links TRBV5-6 with TRBJ2-5; TRBD2 is a possible D gene (7 bases). The germline V gene has CDR1 SGHDT and CDR2 YYEEEE. The V end was cut by 0 bases, the J end by 3 bases, with 15 bases between. This CDR3 has 16 residues. Written as DNA, the CDR3 is TGTGCCAGCAGCTTGGGGGCGGGGGACATAAAAGAGACCCAGTACTTC. Protein product: CASSLGAGDIKETQYF. The entire variable domain, with the rest obtained from reference TRBV5-6 and TRBJ2-5, is as follows: DAGVTQSPTHLIKTRGQQVTLRCSPKSGHDTVSWYQQALGQGPQFIFQYYEEEERQRGNFPDRFSGHQFPNYSSELNVNALLLGDSALYLCASSLGAGDIKETQYFGPGTRLLVL.

This chain connects TRBV2 to TRBJ2-1; 7 bases agree with TRBD1. The CDR3 spans 11 residues. CDR1 and CDR2 (germline): SNHLY, FYNNEI. Losses at the gene ends were 4 bases for V and 9 bases for J; bases not matched to a gene: 0. This CDR3 is CASSAGGEQFF. The CDR3 DNA is TGTGCCAGCAGTGCAGGGGGTGAGCAGTTCTTC.

The rearrangement uses TRBV6-6 and TRBJ2-1; D unclear. This CDR3 has 13 amino acids. The germline V gene encodes CDR1 MNHNY and CDR2 SVGAGI (reference sequence). V lost 3 bases and J lost 8, with 11 bases in between. DNA of the CDR3: TGTGCCAGCAGTTATTCCCCCCGGGATGAGCAGTTCTTC. Translated: CASSYSPRDEQFF.

The CDR3: CASSLGGHNLPYEQYF. The CDR3 nucleotides read TGTGCCAGCAGCTTGGGTGGGCACAACCTACCTTACGAGCAGTACTTC. This chain connects TRBV5-6 to TRBJ2-7, with unresolved D. The length of the CDR3 is 16 residues. Trimming left V 0 bases short and J 4 bases short, with 17 bases between. The germline gives CDR1 SGHDT, CDR2 YYEEEE.

This sequence joins TRBV27 and TRBJ2-5, with 11 bases lining up with TRBD2. CDR1 MNHEY and CDR2 SMNVEV come from the germline V gene (reference sequence). The V and J ends lost 9 bases and 1 base, in that order; junction bases with no gene match: 10. The length of the CDR3 is 16 residues. Written as DNA, the CDR3 is TGTGCCAGTTCTCCCGGGACTAGCGGTCTCCAAGAGACCCAGTACTTC. Its protein product is CASSPGTSGLQETQYF.

This chain uses TRBV4-1 with TRBJ1-4; 8 bases align to TRBD1. CDR3 length equals 16 residues. J was trimmed by 11 bases and V by 0 bases; bases with no gene match: 11. The germline gives CDR1 MGHRA, CDR2 YSYEKL. The CDR3 nucleotides read TGCGCCAGCAGCCAAGATGAGTTGACAGGGGTGGGGAAACTGTTTTTT. Translation gives CASSQDELTGVGKLFF.

The CDR3 sequence: CASSLAATSADTQYF. Here the CDR3 DNA reads TGCGCCAGCAGCTTGGCCGCGACTAGCGCAGATACGCAGTATTTT. V usage is TRBV5-1 and J usage is TRBJ2-3, with 8 bases fitting TRBD2. V was clipped by 0 bases and J by 4 bases; unmatched bases: 4. The CDR3 is 15 amino acids. The germline V gene encodes CDR1 SGHRS and CDR2 YFSETQ.

The V and J genes are TRBV7-2 and TRBJ1-5, with 7 positions matching TRBD1. Germline CDR1 is SGHTA and CDR2 is FQGNSA. This CDR3 is built from 17 residues. With V trimmed by 4 bases and J by 0 bases, 9 bases remained unmatched. The CDR3 loop is CASSSGQLFYSNQPQHF. The CDR3 DNA is TGTGCCAGCAGCTCGGGACAGCTCTTCTATAGCAATCAGCCCCAGCATTTT. The full variable domain, completed using reference TRBV7-2 and TRBJ1-5, is GAGVSQSPSNKVTEKGKDVELRCDPISGHTALYWYRQSLGQGLEFLIYFQGNSAPDKSGLPSDRFSAERTGGSVSTLTIQRTQQEDSAVYLCASSSGQLFYSNQPQHFGDGTRLSIL.

The chain couples TRBV5-1 to TRBJ1-3, with a possible D match to TRBD1 (6 bases). The V gene's germline CDR1 is SGHRS and CDR2 YFSETQ. CDR3 length equals 15 residues. V was shortened by 0 bases and J by 0 bases, with 7 bases between the two germline ends. CDR3 region: CASSLGTASGNTIYF. The CDR3 DNA reads TGCGCCAGCAGCTTGGGGACAGCCTCTGGAAACACCATATATTTT.

The chain has TRBV7-9 and TRBJ1-4, with 9 bases aligning to TRBD1. The CDR3 loop spans 17 amino acids. V shed 3 bases, J shed 5 bases, and the junction held 10 bases outside the gene matches. Germline V gene sequence: CDR1 SEHNR, CDR2 FQNEAQ (reference sequence). CDR3 sequence (DNA): TGTGCCAGCAGCTTGGGGGTGACAGGGGGAGAAAATGAAAAACTGTTTTTT. It translates to CASSLGVTGGENEKLFF.

The chain is built from TRBV7-2 and TRBJ2-7, with TRBD2 identical over 14 bases. With 5 bases clipped from V and 6 bases from J, the junction kept 6 bases outside the gene matches. The CDR3 is 15 residues long. CDR1 is SGHTA, CDR2 FQGNSA, per germline. The CDR3 protein is CASSPGLAGVVEQYF. CDR3 DNA: TGTGCCAGCAGCCCGGGACTAGCGGGAGTTGTCGAGCAGTACTTC. The whole variable domain, filled in from reference TRBV7-2 and TRBJ2-7, reads GAGVSQSPSNKVTEKGKDVELRCDPISGHTALYWYRQSLGQGLEFLIYFQGNSAPDKSGLPSDRFSAERTGGSVSTLTIQRTQQEDSAVYLCASSPGLAGVVEQYFGPGTRLTVT.